This T cell receptor (beta chain) appears in the sequencing data of a study of Ad26.COV2.S vaccination and SARS-CoV-2 variants. As for the study in general: This donor came from the COV1001 trial of Ad26.COV2.S. Ad26.COV2.S given intramuscularly, once or twice 56 days apart.

Assay used: immunoSEQ multiplex PCR; TCRdb lists only in-frame clones, some missing. The sample contains over 400,000 clones, nearly 90% of which appear only once. The V gene's germline CDR1 is SGHRS and CDR2 YFSETQ. The CDR3 has 15 amino acids. Trimming left V 2 bases short and J 0 bases short, with 11 bases between. Treatment described: around 19 received Ad26.COV2.S at low or high dose, single or two shots; about 5 received placebo; per-sample allocation not given. Samples came from day 63 after the first vaccine or placebo injection. The gene calls are TRBV5-1 and TRBJ2-5, with D unclear. Sample: peripheral blood, taken in a trial of Ad26.COV2.S vaccine versus placebo. This sequence was found in a person between 18 and 65 years old who received the Ad26.COV2.S COVID-19 vaccine or a placebo. Written as DNA, the CDR3 is TGCGCCAGCAGCTTAGGTGTTCGGTACCAAGAGACCCAGTACTTC. It is translated as CASSLGVRYQETQYF. Drawing the rest from reference TRBV5-1 and TRBJ2-5, the complete variable domain is KAGVTQTPRYLIKTRGQQVTLSCSPISGHRSVSWYQQTPGQGLQFLFEYFSETQRNKGNFPGRFSGRQFSNSRSEMNVSTLELGDSALYLCASSLGVRYQETQYFGPGTRLLVL.